The present T cell receptor (beta chain) was sequenced within a study of cytomegalovirus exposure and HLA in healthy donors. Turning to the study itself: A prior study identified 117 million unique TCR beta sequences from 190 million or so T cells. Study conclusions and caveats: Common viral pathogens seemed to be connected with several of the most significant clusters, according to a later analysis. A few chains linked to CMV were shown in vitro to be specific for CMV antigens. Most TCRs appeared rarely, but some public TCRs recurred in many donors.

This clone was recorded only once. Antigen unknown. This CDR3 region has 16 residues. Per the germline V gene, CDR1 is SGHVS and CDR2 is FQNEAQ. Trimming removed 5 bases from V and 8 bases from J; junction bases left unmatched: 12. Vbeta (60) and Jbeta (13) primers were used in the PCR. Profiled with immunoSEQ multiplex PCR; TCRdb holds only in-frame clones, not every one. The sample has some 110,000 clones; approximately 83% are singletons. The sequence was collected from a man aged 18 to 30 in good health and CMV-seronegative. This chain connects TRBV7-8 to TRBJ1-4; 9 bases are a match to TRBD1. The source material was PBMCs. DNA of the CDR3: TGTGCCAGCAGCCCTCCTACAGGGGGCGTAGAAGAAAAACTGTTTTTT. The encoded protein is CASSPPTGGVEEKLFF.